Listed below are T cell receptor beta chains from one sample, sequenced in a study of monozygotic twins with inflammatory bowel disease. No DNA is given; TCRdb re-called the 5' RACE reads and lists each CDR3 protein once. The sample totals roughly 320,000 distinct CDR3 sequences. The sample comprised blood. These receptors originate from a human donor with ulcerative colitis or Crohn's disease, or a healthy co-twin of an affected twin (not recorded which). Each CDR3 is given with its conserved first and last residue.

J gene | V gene | CDR3 protein
TRBJ2-6 | TRBV20-1 | CSARDMEQARTRSQGLTF
TRBJ2-1 | TRBV29-1 | CSVEGLDSYNEQFF
TRBJ2-3 | TRBV7-9 | CASSSWGDTQYF
TRBJ2-7 | TRBV9 | CASSPTESSYEQYF
TRBJ2-3 | TRBV7-9 | CASSMDLGDTDTQYF
TRBJ2-5 | TRBV20-1 | CSAVLRTGPQETQYF
TRBJ1-1 | TRBV7-9 | CASSFGTGGGTEAFF
TRBJ2-7 | TRBV6-2/TRBV6-3 | CASSYVTGQDEQYF
TRBJ1-1 | TRBV6-2/TRBV6-3 | CASSRTDEAFF
TRBJ2-7 | TRBV6-2/TRBV6-3 | CASSYLAGASYEQYF
TRBJ2-3 | TRBV12-3/TRBV12-4 | CASSFFRAGVRADTQYF
TRBJ1-2 | TRBV12-3/TRBV12-4 | CASSPWGDVYTF
TRBJ1-5 | TRBV18 | CASSPAREPQHF
TRBJ2-7 | TRBV6-6 | CASLGHHSYEQYF
TRBJ1-1 | TRBV11-2 | CASSFKRKDRGNDEAFF
TRBJ2-3 | TRBV20-1 | CSARQGITDTQYF
TRBJ1-2 | TRBV6-1 | CASSEWTGLFGYTF
TRBJ1-2 | TRBV6-1 | CASHETGPIYGYTF
TRBJ2-1 | TRBV20-1 | CSARDFGTSNEQFF
TRBJ2-7 | TRBV5-1 | CASSVETAYEQYF
TRBJ1-5 | TRBV20-1 | CSARKNSNQPQHF
TRBJ2-7 | TRBV5-1 | CASKSWALGSYEQYF
TRBJ2-3 | TRBV12-3/TRBV12-4 | CASRPMLGQLTDTQYF
TRBJ2-4 | TRBV7-2 | CASSPGTGNIQYF
TRBJ2-1 | TRBV7-2 | CASSLVGQGRGNEQFF
TRBJ2-1 | TRBV6-5 | CASSYRGRDEQFF
TRBJ2-2 | TRBV6-2/TRBV6-3 | CATKRTGAVDLFF
TRBJ1-3 | TRBV5-1 | CASSLDSVVINSGNTIYF
TRBJ2-2 | TRBV11-2 | CASSPPGGLVFTGELFF
TRBJ2-5 | TRBV11-3 | CASSWDKETQYF
TRBJ2-1 | TRBV5-1 | CASSSGTSKNEQFF
TRBJ2-3 | TRBV3-1 | CASSQLSVGTEYF
TRBJ2-5 | TRBV15 | CATSRQPGLAGFTGETQYF
TRBJ1-5 | TRBV5-1 | CASSEKGLNQPQHF
TRBJ2-1 | TRBV14 | CASSQVYEQFF
TRBJ2-1 | TRBV5-5 | CASSTYRGLYNEQFF
TRBJ2-4 | TRBV5-1 | CASSENRDASGRQYF
TRBJ2-7 | TRBV5-1 | CASTRDTSYEQYF
TRBJ2-3 | TRBV7-2 | CASSLGGPVDTQYF
TRBJ2-2 | TRBV28 | CASSLARGAGTGELFF
TRBJ2-5 | TRBV12-3/TRBV12-4 | CASSFAGGRRETQYF
TRBJ2-1 | TRBV7-2 | CASSATYNEQFF
TRBJ2-7 | TRBV12-3/TRBV12-4 | CASSTVDRILSSKSYEQYF
TRBJ2-7 | TRBV4-3 | CASSQDIIYEQYF
TRBJ2-2 | TRBV20-1 | CSTYRQGAQAGELFF
TRBJ1-1 | TRBV7-9 | CASSYRQGLNTEAFF
TRBJ1-1 | TRBV24-1 | CATEKTVKLNTEAFF
TRBJ1-2 | TRBV9 | CASSTRDSLNYGYTF